This TCR beta chain was recovered during a study of blood T cell repertoires in COVID-19. CDR1 is GTSNPN and CDR2 is SVGIG in the germline V gene (reference sequence). V was clipped by 5 bases and J by 6 bases, with 14 bases between them. This CDR3 has 13 residues. The assay was immunoSEQ multiplex PCR, and TCRdb's table has in-frame clones only and misses some. The sample holds fewer than 70,000 clones, 65% to 90% seen once. The receptor comes from a middle-aged man with acute or convalescent COVID-19. The V gene is TRBV30, the J gene TRBJ2-1; weak D call: TRBD1 (7 bases). Sequenced input: peripheral blood. CDR3 DNA sequence: TGTGCCTGGGCGCGGGACAGTGCCAATGAGCAGTTCTTC. As protein: CAWARDSANEQFF.